This T cell receptor beta chain was observed in a study of shared clonotypes between healthy human individuals. Study-level background: Each donor's CD4 naive and CD4 memory cells filled three plates apiece, CD8 naive two, and CD8 memory one.

Germline V gene sequence: CDR1 KGHSH, CDR2 LQKENI. The CDR3 extends over 15 amino acids. J gave up 4 bases and V 9 bases, and 13 bases lay outside the gene matches. Replicate sorted-subset PCRs were loaded with about 0.2 ug DNA, about 28,000 T cell genomes. Produced via immunoSEQ multiplex PCR; TCRdb's table is partial and in-frame only. The data show about 2.3 million clones, roughly 92% seen once. The healthy adult donors were HIV-negative and reported no recent acute infections or vaccinations. Concerning this clone itself: Its antigen is not known.

General study points: Estimated richness was generally greater in naive than memory subsets.

V and J are TRBV18 and TRBJ2-3; TRBD1 aligns across 7 bases. This receptor was taken from a man between 18 and 35 years old in good health. Some clones in this sample may be carry-over from other donors' samples. The material sequenced was naive CD4+ T cells from PBMCs. Regarding subset: CD45RA+ positively selected. This CDR3 is CASRRPVTGADTQYF. CDR3 nucleotide sequence: TGTGCCAGTCGACGGCCCGTTACAGGGGCAGATACGCAGTATTTT. Based on the CDR3 plus reference TRBV18 and TRBJ2-3, the full variable domain is NAGVMQNPRHLVRRRGQEARLRCSPMKGHSHVYWYRQLPEEGLKFMVYLQKENIIDESGMPKERFSAEFPKEGPSILRIQQVVRGDSAAYFCASRRPVTGADTQYFGPGTRLTVL.